The 25 T cell receptor beta chains given below trace back to one sample, sequenced in a study of ipilimumab plus nivolumab after autologous stem cell transplantation. Sequencing was performed with immunoSEQ multiplex PCR; in TCRdb, only in-frame clones are kept and a portion is missing. This table holds 10,000 or so clones, almost 70% found once. Sequenced here: PBMCs, sampled in a trial of ipilimumab plus nivolumab as post-transplant consolidation. The receptors come from a male donor with diffuse large B-cell lymphoma.

A single count supports this clone. V is TRBV2 and J is TRBJ2-3, with TRBD2 as a possible D gene (6 bases). The V end was cut by 1 base, the J end by 6 bases, with 8 bases between. This CDR3 is built from 13 residues. Germline V gene sequence: CDR1 SNHLY, CDR2 FYNNEI. The CDR3 sequence: CASSEGGLDTQYF. CDR3 in DNA: TGTGCCAGCAGTGAAGGGGGACTGGATACGCAGTATTTT. The variable domain in full, completed from reference TRBV2 and TRBJ2-3, reads EPEVTQTPSHQVTQMGQEVILRCVPISNHLYFYWYRQILGQKVEFLVSFYNNEISEKSEIFDDQFSVERPDGSNFTLKIRSTKLEDSAMYFCASSEGGLDTQYFGPGTRLTVL.

Comment on this clone: Additional DNA sequences in this sample encode the identical CDR3. The chain is built from TRBV19 and TRBJ1-1, with a weak D call TRBD1 (6 bases). Germline assignment: CDR1 LNHDA and CDR2 SQIVND (reference sequence). Trimming shortened V by 7 bases and J by 6 bases, and 21 bases separated the two germline ends. The CDR3 is made up of 15 amino acids. CDR3 loop: CASTSGRGGSPEAFF. CDR3 in DNA: TGTGCCAGTACCTCGGGGCGGGGGGGCTCGCCTGAAGCTTTCTTT. The full variable domain, its missing parts supplied by reference TRBV19 and TRBJ1-1, is DGGITQSPKYLFRKEGQNVTLSCEQNLNHDAMYWYRQDPGQGLRLIYYSQIVNDFQKGDIAEGYSVSREKKESFPLTVTSAQKNPTAFYLCASTSGRGGSPEAFFGQGTRLTVV.

In this sample, this clone turned up a few times. The chain recombines TRBV7-8 with TRBJ2-3, with D perhaps matching TRBD1 (5 bases). CDR3 size: 15 residues. V was trimmed by 1 base and J by 0 bases, leaving 8 bases between them. Germline loops: CDR1 SGHVS, CDR2 FQNEAQ. The CDR3 loop is CASSLVQVSTDTQYF. The DNA for the CDR3 is TGTGCCAGCAGCTTAGTACAGGTTAGCACAGATACGCAGTATTTT.

The chain couples TRBV19 to TRBJ2-7; 11 bases agree with TRBD2. The J segment lost 3 bases and the V segment lost 3 bases, leaving 4 bases of the junction unmatched. Germline assignment: CDR1 LNHDA and CDR2 SQIVND (reference sequence). The CDR3 totals 15 residues. CDR3 in amino acids: CASSMTSGTYYEQYF. The CDR3 nucleotides are TGTGCCAGTAGTATGACTAGCGGGACCTACTACGAGCAGTACTTC.

This clone showed up just once. The gene calls are TRBV7-9 and TRBJ2-2; D gene ambiguous. This CDR3 is built from 13 residues. Per the germline V gene, CDR1 is SEHNR and CDR2 is FQNEAQ (reference sequence). V gave up 1 base and J gave up 4 bases, with 4 bases separating them. The CDR3 DNA sequence: TGTGCCAGCAGCTTAGATGTCACCGGGGAGCTGTTTTTT. Protein sequence: CASSLDVTGELFF.

J is TRBJ2-7 and V is TRBV6-1; the D is unclear. The ends were cut back, 3 bases at V and 3 bases at J, with 0 bases in the middle. Germline lookup yields CDR1 MNHNS and CDR2 SASEGT. This CDR3 has 10 amino acids. The CDR3 sequence is CASSDYEQYF. Here the CDR3 DNA reads TGTGCCAGCAGTGACTACGAGCAGTACTTC.

The V gene is TRBV7-9, the J gene TRBJ2-3, with 10 bases matching TRBD2. The germline V gene encodes CDR1 SEHNR and CDR2 FQNEAQ (reference sequence). V lost 3 bases, J lost 3 bases, and 9 bases stayed unmatched. This CDR3 has 17 residues. CDR3 sequence reads: CASSFPGAGGPTDTQYF. CDR3 coding DNA: TGTGCCAGCAGCTTCCCAGGAGCGGGAGGGCCTACAGATACGCAGTATTTT.

A few counts support this clone. This sequence joins TRBV7-2 and TRBJ2-2; either TRBD1 or TRBD2 may supply D (6 bases each). The CDR3 has 17 amino acids. The V gene lost 1 base and the J gene lost 2 bases, with 14 bases spanning the gap. CDR1 is SGHTA, CDR2 FQGNSA, per germline. CDR3 protein: CASSLGGGSGNTGELFF. CDR3 bases: TGTGCCAGCAGCTTAGGAGGGGGTAGCGGAAACACCGGGGAGCTGTTTTTT.

The J gene is TRBJ2-7, the V gene TRBV27, with TRBD2 matching over 15 bases. With V trimmed by 3 bases and J by 9 bases, 6 bases remained unmatched. CDR3 size: 15 residues. Germline V gene sequence: CDR1 MNHEY, CDR2 SMNVEV (reference sequence). This CDR3 is CASSLGLAGGRRQYF. The CDR3 DNA reads TGTGCCAGCAGTTTGGGACTAGCGGGAGGTCGGAGGCAGTACTTC.

The chain uses TRBV7-9 and TRBJ2-2, with D possibly matching TRBD1 (5 bases). Trimming removed 5 bases from V and 4 bases from J, with 14 bases in between. Germline CDR1 is SEHNR and CDR2 is FQNEAQ (reference sequence). The CDR3 runs to 15 residues. The CDR3 reads CASSQQTVSTGELFF. The CDR3 bases are TGTGCCAGCAGCCAGCAGACAGTCAGCACCGGGGAGCTGTTTTTT.

The chain has TRBV5-6 and TRBJ2-7, with TRBD2 matching 10 bases. The germline gives CDR1 SGHDT, CDR2 YYEEEE. This CDR3 is 16 amino acids long. The V gene end was trimmed by 4 bases and the J gene end by 1 base; junction bases not matched to a gene: 8. The CDR3 region has the DNA TGTGCCAGCAGCACTTTTCGGACTAGCGGTTCCTACGAGCAGTACTTC. Translating gives CASSTFRTSGSYEQYF.

V and J are TRBV14 and TRBJ2-5; perhaps TRBD1 as D (5 bases). V gave up 0 bases and J gave up 2 bases, with 31 bases separating them. The CDR3 is 22 residues long. CDR1 and CDR2 from the germline V gene are SGHDN and FVKESK. The CDR3 spells CASSQDFPISTDIRPLQETQYF. DNA of the CDR3: TGTGCCAGCAGCCAAGATTTCCCCATATCGACAGATATCCGACCCTTACAAGAGACCCAGTACTTC. Full variable domain (missing parts from reference TRBV14 and TRBJ2-5): EAGVTQFPSHSVIEKGQTVTLRCDPISGHDNLYWYRRVMGKEIKFLLHFVKESKQDESGMPNNRFLAERTGGTYSTLKVQPAELEDSGVYFCASSQDFPISTDIRPLQETQYFGPGTRLLVL.

This clone was counted between two and nine times. V and J are TRBV6-5 and TRBJ2-7; D possibly uses TRBD1 or TRBD2 (6 bases each). Germline V gives CDR1 MNHEY, CDR2 SVGAGI. V was cut by 2 bases and J by 7 bases, with 15 bases left in between. This CDR3 is 14 amino acids long. CDR3 coding DNA: TGTGCCAGCAGTTACAAAGGGGGGACGGGGGAGCAGTACTTC. This encodes CASSYKGGTGEQYF.

The chain uses TRBV9 and TRBJ1-5, with D possibly matching TRBD1 (6 bases). The V end was cut by 0 bases, the J end by 2 bases, with 9 bases between. This CDR3 has 15 amino acids. Germline CDR1 is SGDLS and CDR2 is YYNGEE. CDR3 bases: TGTGCCAGCAGCGTAGGGGGACACCGCAATCAGCCCCAGCATTTT. Protein sequence: CASSVGGHRNQPQHF.

This sequence joins TRBV9 and TRBJ2-2; D may be TRBD2 (5 bases). Germline values: CDR1 SGDLS, CDR2 YYNGEE. This CDR3 has 13 residues. Trimming removed 4 bases at V and 8 bases at J, with 12 bases between. The CDR3 reads CASSPSGVGELFF. The CDR3 DNA sequence: TGTGCCAGCAGCCCTTCCGGGGTTGGGGAGCTGTTTTTT.

V is TRBV18 and J is TRBJ1-1, with D tentatively TRBD1 (5 bases). Trimming took off 0 bases at V and 3 bases at J, with 11 bases between the two ends. The CDR3 runs to 15 residues. The germline gives CDR1 KGHSH, CDR2 LQKENI. CDR3 loop: CASSPPPRGDTEAFF. The CDR3, as DNA: TGTGCCAGCTCACCACCCCCTCGAGGGGACACTGAAGCTTTCTTT.

This clone was observed a handful of times. V is TRBV11-2 and J is TRBJ2-7; the D is unclear. V gave up 1 base and J gave up 4 bases, with 8 bases separating them. This CDR3 contains 13 residues. CDR1 and CDR2 from the germline V gene are SGHAT and FQNNGV. The CDR3 DNA follows: TGTGCCAGCAGCTTAGGACGGAAATACGAGCAGTACTTC. This sequence encodes CASSLGRKYEQYF.

This clone ranks as medium-sized (0.01 to 0.1%). DNA for the CDR3: TGTGCCAGTACGGTAGGGACTAGCGGGAGTGAGACCCAGTACTTC. Translation: CASTVGTSGSETQYF. The rearrangement joins TRBV19 to TRBJ2-5, with 14 bases fitting TRBD2. The germline V gene encodes CDR1 LNHDA and CDR2 SQIVND (reference sequence). This CDR3 has 15 amino acids. J gave up 5 bases and V 7 bases, and 6 bases lay outside the gene matches. Complete variable domain (other parts from reference TRBV19 and TRBJ2-5): DGGITQSPKYLFRKEGQNVTLSCEQNLNHDAMYWYRQDPGQGLRLIYYSQIVNDFQKGDIAEGYSVSREKKESFPLTVTSAQKNPTAFYLCASTVGTSGSETQYFGPGTRLLVL.

V is TRBV11-3 and J is TRBJ2-3, with 10 nucleotides matching TRBD2. CDR1 and CDR2 from the germline V gene are SGHNT and YENEEA. V lost 5 bases and J lost 5; bases outside the gene matches: 10. The CDR3 has 16 amino acids. The CDR3 reads CASSLSSGSRVDTQYF. In DNA form, the CDR3 reads TGTGCCAGCAGCCTCTCTAGCGGGAGTAGAGTAGATACGCAGTATTTT. Supplemented by reference TRBV11-3 and TRBJ2-3, the full variable domain reads EAGVVQSPRYKIIEKKQPVAFWCNPISGHNTLYWYLQNLGQGPELLIRYENEEAVDDSQLPKDRFSAERLKGVDSTLKIQPAELGDSAVYLCASSLSSGSRVDTQYFGPGTRLTVL.

This clone is judged medium-sized. V and J are TRBV7-9 and TRBJ2-1, with D maybe TRBD1 (5 bases). The V end was cut by 4 bases, the J end by 10 bases, with 11 bases between. Germline loops: CDR1 SEHNR, CDR2 FQNEAQ (reference sequence). The length of the CDR3 is 12 residues. CDR3 in amino acids: CASSYSGQEQFF. For the CDR3, the DNA is TGTGCCAGCAGCTACTCCGGACAAGAGCAGTTCTTC.

This clone is labeled medium-sized. J is TRBJ1-1 and V is TRBV5-1; D call uncertain. Germline-derived CDR1 and CDR2 are SGHRS and YFSETQ. Deletions cut 4 bases from V and 3 bases from J, with 16 bases between. This CDR3 is 15 amino acids long. Here the CDR3 reads CASSIDPGKDTEAFF. In DNA, the CDR3 is TGCGCCAGCAGCATTGACCCCGGCAAGGACACTGAAGCTTTCTTT. Complete variable domain (other parts from reference TRBV5-1 and TRBJ1-1): KAGVTQTPRYLIKTRGQQVTLSCSPISGHRSVSWYQQTPGQGLQFLFEYFSETQRNKGNFPGRFSGRQFSNSRSEMNVSTLELGDSALYLCASSIDPGKDTEAFFGQGTRLTVV.

This sequence joins TRBV7-9 and TRBJ1-5; D gene uncertain. Trimming removed 6 bases at V and 2 bases at J, with 11 bases between. This CDR3 contains 14 residues. Germline-derived CDR1 and CDR2 are SEHNR and FQNEAQ (reference sequence). CDR3 coding DNA: TGTGCCAGCAGTTTTTCGCTCGGCAATCAGCCCCAGCATTTT. Translating it yields CASSFSLGNQPQHF.

The V call is TRBV5-6, the J call TRBJ2-2; D may match TRBD1 or TRBD2 (5 bases each). Germline V CDR1 and CDR2: SGHDT, YYEEEE. This CDR3 has 17 amino acids. Between the trimmed V and J ends, which lost 0 bases and 4 bases, there was a span of 16 bases. CDR3 loop: CASSLVAGSSVTGELFF. CDR3 DNA sequence: TGTGCCAGCAGCTTGGTGGCAGGGAGTTCGGTCACCGGGGAGCTGTTTTTT.

The rearrangement uses TRBV9 and TRBJ1-3; no firm D call. The CDR3 is 16 amino acids. V was shortened by 4 bases and J by 0 bases, with 14 bases between the two germline ends. In germline, CDR1 is SGDLS, CDR2 YYNGEE. The CDR3 reads CASSPDGADSGNTIYF. In nucleotides, the CDR3 is TGTGCCAGCAGCCCAGACGGAGCCGACTCTGGAAACACCATATATTTT.

In this sample, this clone turned up a few times. J is TRBJ1-1 and V is TRBV30; no firm D call. V lost 3 bases, J lost 0 bases, and 8 bases lay in between. There are 13 residues in the CDR3. CDR1 and CDR2 (germline): GTSNPN, SVGIG (reference sequence). The CDR3 region has the DNA TGTGCCTGGAGCCCCGGAGTGAACACTGAAGCTTTCTTT. It specifies CAWSPGVNTEAFF.